This entry describes one T cell receptor (beta chain). What it binds is unknown. The PCR employed 60 Vbeta primers together with 13 Jbeta primers. This table comes from immunoSEQ multiplex PCR, and its TCRdb copy is limited to in-frame clones, with some not included. The repertoire includes 110,000 to 150,000 clones, 82% of them detected once, and under 10% sits in the top ten. This entry is derived from a study of cytomegalovirus exposure and HLA in healthy donors. Study-wide points: It was 150 to 200 TCR beta chains that were listed as cytomegalovirus-associated.

The CDR3 length is 14 residues. Per germline, CDR1 SNHLY and CDR2 FYNNEI. V lost 4 bases, J lost 7 bases, and 17 bases lay in between. This receptor was identified in an older woman in good health and CMV-seropositive. The chain recombines TRBV2 with TRBJ2-7, with D possibly matching TRBD2 (6 bases). The sequencing input was PBMCs. The CDR3 nucleotides are TGTGCCAGCAGTGGGAGGGCAGGGTCCTGGGAGCAGTACTTC. Amino acid sequence: CASSGRAGSWEQYF.